These 26 T cell receptor beta chains were sequenced from one sample in a study of T cell changes during pregnancy in multiple sclerosis. Repertoires were generated with immunoSEQ multiplex PCR, while TCRdb's copy carries only in-frame clones and drops some. The profile covers about 60,000 clones, with around 93% appearing a single time and 0.7% to 1% taken by the ten largest. The sequences come from peripheral blood, collected in the first trimester of pregnancy. Receptors originate from a female donor with multiple sclerosis, enrolled in a pregnancy study.

This chain links TRBV19 with TRBJ2-5, with 7 bases fitting TRBD1. The CDR3 runs to 14 residues. Germline CDR1 reads LNHDA; CDR2 reads SQIVND (reference sequence). After removal of 5 bases from V and 5 bases from J, the junction contained 8 bases not matched to a gene. The CDR3 DNA follows: TGTGCCAGTAGTCCACGACAGGGCTGGGAGACCCAGTACTTC. Its translation: CASSPRQGWETQYF. Based on the CDR3 plus reference TRBV19 and TRBJ2-5, the full variable domain is DGGITQSPKYLFRKEGQNVTLSCEQNLNHDAMYWYRQDPGQGLRLIYYSQIVNDFQKGDIAEGYSVSREKKESFPLTVTSAQKNPTAFYLCASSPRQGWETQYFGPGTRLLVL.

This chain uses TRBV5-5 with TRBJ1-5; D remains ambiguous. CDR3 length: 17 amino acids. The ends were cut back, 0 bases at V and 0 bases at J, with 13 bases in the middle. The germline V gene encodes CDR1 SGHKS and CDR2 YYEKEE (reference sequence). Here the CDR3 reads CASSLASGFDSNQPQHF. CDR3 sequence (DNA): TGTGCCAGCAGCTTGGCCTCAGGTTTCGATAGCAATCAGCCCCAGCATTTT.

V gene TRBV9 combines with J gene TRBJ2-5; the match to TRBD2 covers 15 bases. Looked up from germline, CDR1 is SGDLS and CDR2 is YYNGEE. The CDR3 sequence is 16 residues long. The V gene end was trimmed by 3 bases and the J gene end by 5 bases; junction bases not matched to a gene: 5. CDR3: CASSGTSGGAGETQYF. CDR3 bases: TGTGCCAGCAGCGGGACTAGCGGGGGGGCTGGTGAGACCCAGTACTTC.

The chain employs TRBV5-1 and TRBJ2-4, with 8 bases lining up with TRBD1. Germline V lookup: CDR1 SGHRS, CDR2 YFSETQ. This CDR3 region has 13 residues. J lost 6 bases, V lost 4 bases, and 3 bases had no gene match. The DNA for the CDR3 is TGCGCCAGCAGCCCCGGGACAGGAAACATTCAGTACTTC. Residues: CASSPGTGNIQYF.

The V call is TRBV7-6, the J call TRBJ2-1; 8 positions match TRBD2. Trimming at V came to 1 base and at J to 0 bases, leaving 8 bases not matched to a gene. The length of the CDR3 is 18 residues. Germline assignment: CDR1 SGHVS and CDR2 FNYEAQ. CDR3 sequence (DNA): TGTGCCAGCAGCTTAGGAGTAGCGGGGACAATCTCCTACAATGAGCAGTTCTTC. Translation gives CASSLGVAGTISYNEQFF.

The chain is built from TRBV9 and TRBJ2-2; 7 bases align to TRBD1. The CDR3 totals 15 residues. J lost 7 bases, V lost 3 bases, and 9 bases had no gene match. Germline CDR1 and CDR2: SGDLS and YYNGEE. This CDR3 is CASSAQGIGVGELFF. CDR3 coding DNA: TGTGCCAGCAGCGCACAGGGGATAGGTGTCGGGGAGCTGTTTTTT.

V and J are TRBV5-6 and TRBJ1-4; 8 bases match TRBD1. CDR1 and CDR2 (germline): SGHDT, YYEEEE. The CDR3 is 16 amino acids. The junction had 7 bases not matched to a gene; V was cut back by 2 bases and J by 4 bases. The CDR3 here is CASSLDLQGVNEKLFF. The CDR3 DNA sequence: TGTGCCAGCAGCTTAGACCTACAGGGGGTTAATGAAAAACTGTTTTTT. The full variable domain, its missing parts supplied by reference TRBV5-6 and TRBJ1-4, is DAGVTQSPTHLIKTRGQQVTLRCSPKSGHDTVSWYQQALGQGPQFIFQYYEEEERQRGNFPDRFSGHQFPNYSSELNVNALLLGDSALYLCASSLDLQGVNEKLFFGSGTQLSVL.

The V gene is TRBV7-9, the J gene TRBJ2-1; the D gene is possibly TRBD2 (5 bases). This CDR3 is 11 amino acids long. The ends were cut back, 5 bases at V and 13 bases at J, with 12 bases in the middle. The V gene's germline CDR1 is SEHNR and CDR2 FQNEAQ (reference sequence). The CDR3 coding sequence is TGTGCCAGCAGCCCTGGACGGGAACAGTTCTTC. This translates into CASSPGREQFF.

This sequence joins TRBV7-8 and TRBJ1-1, with 11 bases fitting TRBD1. Germline V lookup: CDR1 SGHVS, CDR2 FQNEAQ. The J segment lost 6 bases and the V segment lost 5 bases, leaving 11 bases of the junction unmatched. This CDR3 is built from 16 residues. The CDR3, as DNA: TGTGCCAGCAGCGACCGGACAGGGGGCTTCAGGGCTGAAGCTTTCTTT. It translates to CASSDRTGGFRAEAFF.

The V gene is TRBV2, the J gene TRBJ1-6; D might be TRBD1 (5 bases). Germline CDR1 is SNHLY and CDR2 is FYNNEI. V lost 5 bases, J lost 7 bases, and 18 bases lay in between. The CDR3 contains 16 residues. The CDR3 DNA follows: TGTGCCAGCAGTTGGGATGGGGGAGGAATGAATTCACCCCTCCACTTT. Residues: CASSWDGGGMNSPLHF. The variable domain in full, completed from reference TRBV2 and TRBJ1-6, reads EPEVTQTPSHQVTQMGQEVILRCVPISNHLYFYWYRQILGQKVEFLVSFYNNEISEKSEIFDDQFSVERPDGSNFTLKIRSTKLEDSAMYFCASSWDGGGMNSPLHFGNGTRLTVT.

The CDR3 DNA follows: TGTGCCATCAGTGAGTCGATCCGACAGGGAAACTATGGCTACACCTTC. It yields the protein CAISESIRQGNYGYTF. The chain employs TRBV10-3 and TRBJ1-2, with 7 bases identical to TRBD1. Losses at the gene ends were 0 bases for V and 2 bases for J; bases not matched to a gene: 6. Germline CDR1 and CDR2: ENHRY and SYGVKD. The CDR3 consists of 16 residues.

The rearrangement links TRBV6-1 to TRBJ2-5; D possibly corresponds to TRBD1 (6 bases). CDR3 length equals 15 residues. V was pared by 10 bases and J by 1 base, with 19 bases between. Germline loops: CDR1 MNHNS, CDR2 SASEGT. CDR3 nucleotides: TGTGCCACCGGGTACATTGGACAGATCCAAGAGACCCAGTACTTC. Encoded protein: CATGYIGQIQETQYF.

This chain joins TRBV5-6 and TRBJ2-5; D might be TRBD1 (5 bases). V lost 2 bases and J lost 9, with 11 bases in between. The length of the CDR3 is 12 residues. Germline V lookup: CDR1 SGHDT, CDR2 YYEEEE. The DNA for the CDR3 is TGTGCCAGCAGCTTAGGGGTGGAAGCCCAGTACTTC. Residues: CASSLGVEAQYF.

The rearrangement links TRBV13 to TRBJ2-1; 7 bases match TRBD2. This CDR3 region has 15 residues. The germline V gene has CDR1 PRHDT and CDR2 FYEKMQ (reference sequence). Trimming cost V 6 bases and J 0 bases; bases outside gene matches: 5. The CDR3 sequence: CASRPERGSYNEQFF. The DNA for the CDR3 is TGTGCCAGCAGACCTGAGCGGGGCTCCTACAATGAGCAGTTCTTC.

The chain joins TRBV6-4 to TRBJ1-5; a possible D gene is TRBD1 (5 bases). Germline CDR1 and CDR2: MRHNA and SNTAGT. V gave up 4 bases and J gave up 3 bases, with 7 bases separating them. The CDR3 sequence is 13 residues long. The DNA of the CDR3 is TGTGCCAGCAGTGGGGACTCCAATCAGCCCCAGCATTTT. This translates into CASSGDSNQPQHF.

The genes are TRBV11-2 and TRBJ2-3, with 8 bases aligning to TRBD2. Germline CDR1 and CDR2: SGHAT and FQNNGV. The V and J ends lost 5 bases and 4 bases, in that order; junction bases with no gene match: 8. CDR3 size: 15 residues. The CDR3 coding sequence is TGTGCCAGCAGCGCATCGGGGGGGCCCGCAGATACGCAGTATTTT. Translation gives CASSASGGPADTQYF. Variable domain in full (rest from reference TRBV11-2 and TRBJ2-3): EAGVAQSPRYKIIEKRQSVAFWCNPISGHATLYWYQQILGQGPKLLIQFQNNGVVDDSQLPKDRFSAERLKGVDSTLKIQPAKLEDSAVYLCASSASGGPADTQYFGPGTRLTVL.

This clone was seen only once. J is TRBJ1-2 and V is TRBV19; D is perhaps TRBD1 (5 bases). V was cut by 7 bases and J by 2 bases, with 11 bases left in between. Germline V gene sequence: CDR1 LNHDA, CDR2 SQIVND (reference sequence). The CDR3 length is 13 residues. CDR3 sequence (DNA): TGTGCCAGTACGGTGGGGGGAAACTATGGCTACACCTTC. Translated: CASTVGGNYGYTF.

This rearrangement joins TRBV9 to TRBJ2-5, with 7 bases identical to TRBD2. The germline CDR1 and CDR2 sequences are SGDLS and YYNGEE. The CDR3 is 15 residues long. Unmatched junction bases numbered 9, after V lost 3 bases and J lost 4 bases. CDR3 sequence (DNA): TGTGCCAGCAGCGGGTGGGGGGGGTCAGGAGAGACCCAGTACTTC. This gives the protein CASSGWGGSGETQYF. Full variable domain (outside the CDR3, taken from reference TRBV9 and TRBJ2-5): DSGVTQTPKHLITATGQRVTLRCSPRSGDLSVYWYQQSLDQGLQFLIQYYNGEERAKGNILERFSAQQFPDLHSELNLSSLELGDSALYFCASSGWGGSGETQYFGPGTRLLVL.

The rearrangement links TRBV19 to TRBJ2-5, with 12 bases that match TRBD2. J was trimmed by 2 bases and V by 5 bases; bases with no gene match: 6. Germline V gene lookup returns CDR1 LNHDA and CDR2 SQIVND (reference sequence). This CDR3 region has 16 residues. The CDR3 loop reads CASSAQLAGGQETQYF. CDR3 coding DNA: TGTGCCAGTAGTGCCCAACTAGCGGGGGGACAAGAGACCCAGTACTTC. Variable domain in full (rest from reference TRBV19 and TRBJ2-5): DGGITQSPKYLFRKEGQNVTLSCEQNLNHDAMYWYRQDPGQGLRLIYYSQIVNDFQKGDIAEGYSVSREKKESFPLTVTSAQKNPTAFYLCASSAQLAGGQETQYFGPGTRLLVL.

The V call is TRBV4-3, the J call TRBJ2-1; D may be TRBD2 (6 bases). V dropped 0 bases and J dropped 0 bases, with 12 bases sitting between them. There are 17 residues in the CDR3. From germline, CDR1 is LGHNA and CDR2 YSLEER. CDR3 protein: CASSQDWGDGSYNEQFF. The CDR3 DNA is TGCGCCAGCAGCCAAGATTGGGGGGACGGCTCCTACAATGAGCAGTTCTTC.

This clone has just one count. This chain uses TRBV9 with TRBJ1-2, with D possibly matching TRBD1 (6 bases). V gave up 0 bases and J gave up 4 bases, with 13 bases separating them. The CDR3 is 15 amino acids. CDR1 is SGDLS and CDR2 is YYNGEE in the germline V gene. CDR3 region: CASSVGDRPPYGYTF. DNA of the CDR3: TGTGCCAGCAGCGTAGGAGACAGGCCCCCCTATGGCTACACCTTC.

The chain is built from TRBV7-9 and TRBJ1-4; 8 positions agree with TRBD1. CDR3 length: 17 amino acids. V trimming: 3 bases; J trimming: 5 bases; junction bases outside the gene matches: 11. Germline lookup yields CDR1 SEHNR and CDR2 FQNEAQ (reference sequence). CDR3 residues: CASSFLSRDRRNEKLFF. As DNA, the CDR3 is TGTGCCAGCAGCTTCCTTTCCCGGGACAGGAGGAATGAAAAACTGTTTTTT. The whole variable domain, filled in from reference TRBV7-9 and TRBJ1-4, reads DTGVSQNPRHKITKRGQNVTFRCDPISEHNRLYWYRQTLGQGPEFLTYFQNEAQLEKSRLLSDRFSAERPKGSFSTLEIQRTEQGDSAMYLCASSFLSRDRRNEKLFFGSGTQLSVL.

This chain joins TRBV9 and TRBJ2-7, with D possibly being TRBD1 (5 bases). The V end was cut by 2 bases, the J end by 4 bases, with 10 bases between. CDR3 size: 13 residues. Per the germline V gene, CDR1 is SGDLS and CDR2 is YYNGEE. The CDR3 here is CASSVSGPYEQYF. CDR3 coding DNA: TGTGCCAGCAGCGTTTCAGGGCCTTACGAGCAGTACTTC.

CDR3 sequence: CASTTVGTPNTEAFF. The DNA of the CDR3 is TGTGCCAGCACTACGGTGGGGACACCGAACACTGAAGCTTTCTTT. The V and J genes are TRBV7-2 and TRBJ1-1; D is perhaps TRBD1 (6 bases). This CDR3 region has 15 residues. The ends were cut back, 7 bases at V and 1 base at J, with 16 bases in the middle. CDR1 is SGHTA and CDR2 is FQGNSA in the germline V gene.

This clone was detected once. This chain joins TRBV9 and TRBJ1-1, with 8 bases identical to TRBD1. Germline V gene sequence: CDR1 SGDLS, CDR2 YYNGEE. V was pared by 3 bases and J by 5 bases, with 3 bases of the junction left unmatched. CDR3 size: 13 residues. The CDR3 DNA sequence: TGTGCCAGCAGCGCCCAGGGGGCGACTGAAGCTTTCTTT. Protein: CASSAQGATEAFF.

This rearrangement joins TRBV7-2 to TRBJ2-3, with 10 bases identical to TRBD2. Unmatched junction bases numbered 5, after V lost 4 bases and J lost 13 bases. This CDR3 is built from 12 residues. Germline CDR1 reads SGHTA; CDR2 reads FQGNSA. CDR3 sequence: CASSSGTSDKYF. The CDR3 DNA is TGTGCCAGCAGCTCGGGGACTAGCGATAAGTATTTT.